This TCR beta chain was captured in a study of T cell repertoires in cytomegalovirus infection (dated by TCRdb to the late 2010s). Turning to the overall study: Donor HLA type was relevant to the analysis, as public TCR beta signatures indicated carriage of CMV infection together with the matching HLA type.

This clonotype was observed at least ten times. Its antigen has not been determined. Per-nucleotide qualities are absent, and no much larger clonotype sits a single base away. On the study overall, not on this receptor specifically: The ex vivo response was dominated by HLA-C-restricted CMV-specific TCR beta clonotypes, which also provided the single most frequent clonotype in two of eight donors. In both this cohort and an independent roughly 350-donor cohort, the cumulative frequency of public TCR beta family members distinguished carriers of CMV infection plus the relevant HLA type.

The instrument given in TCRdb is Illumina HiSeq 1500. The raw public data were reprocessed by TCRdb itself: fastp quality trimming at Q25, MiXCR clonotype calling, in-frame beta chains only. Rows merge per CDR3 protein into single entries with the most common DNA and genes. The sample table holds tens of thousands of distinct CDR3 sequences, of which under 4.5% were seen once. Roughly 22% of the sample lies in the top ten. The germline V gene supplies CDR1 SGHTA and CDR2 FQGNSA. V and J are truncated by 1 base and 6 bases respectively, leaving an intervening sequence of 18 bases. CDR3 length: 16 amino acids, cysteine to phenylalanine. Only the CDR3 part of the read is kept: 48 bases, read in frame from the first base.

This clonotype was sampled from a human donor in good health (CMV status not recorded). Some clones in this sample may be carry-over from other donors' samples. The chain joins TRBV7-2 to TRBJ2-5; the D gene is perhaps TRBD1 or TRBD2, each of them matching over 6 bases. The sequencing input was PBMCs. Here is the DNA: TGTGCCAGCAGCTTAGGAGGGGGACTTCCTGTTAAGACCCAGTACTTC. Translated, it gives CASSLGGGLPVKTQYF.